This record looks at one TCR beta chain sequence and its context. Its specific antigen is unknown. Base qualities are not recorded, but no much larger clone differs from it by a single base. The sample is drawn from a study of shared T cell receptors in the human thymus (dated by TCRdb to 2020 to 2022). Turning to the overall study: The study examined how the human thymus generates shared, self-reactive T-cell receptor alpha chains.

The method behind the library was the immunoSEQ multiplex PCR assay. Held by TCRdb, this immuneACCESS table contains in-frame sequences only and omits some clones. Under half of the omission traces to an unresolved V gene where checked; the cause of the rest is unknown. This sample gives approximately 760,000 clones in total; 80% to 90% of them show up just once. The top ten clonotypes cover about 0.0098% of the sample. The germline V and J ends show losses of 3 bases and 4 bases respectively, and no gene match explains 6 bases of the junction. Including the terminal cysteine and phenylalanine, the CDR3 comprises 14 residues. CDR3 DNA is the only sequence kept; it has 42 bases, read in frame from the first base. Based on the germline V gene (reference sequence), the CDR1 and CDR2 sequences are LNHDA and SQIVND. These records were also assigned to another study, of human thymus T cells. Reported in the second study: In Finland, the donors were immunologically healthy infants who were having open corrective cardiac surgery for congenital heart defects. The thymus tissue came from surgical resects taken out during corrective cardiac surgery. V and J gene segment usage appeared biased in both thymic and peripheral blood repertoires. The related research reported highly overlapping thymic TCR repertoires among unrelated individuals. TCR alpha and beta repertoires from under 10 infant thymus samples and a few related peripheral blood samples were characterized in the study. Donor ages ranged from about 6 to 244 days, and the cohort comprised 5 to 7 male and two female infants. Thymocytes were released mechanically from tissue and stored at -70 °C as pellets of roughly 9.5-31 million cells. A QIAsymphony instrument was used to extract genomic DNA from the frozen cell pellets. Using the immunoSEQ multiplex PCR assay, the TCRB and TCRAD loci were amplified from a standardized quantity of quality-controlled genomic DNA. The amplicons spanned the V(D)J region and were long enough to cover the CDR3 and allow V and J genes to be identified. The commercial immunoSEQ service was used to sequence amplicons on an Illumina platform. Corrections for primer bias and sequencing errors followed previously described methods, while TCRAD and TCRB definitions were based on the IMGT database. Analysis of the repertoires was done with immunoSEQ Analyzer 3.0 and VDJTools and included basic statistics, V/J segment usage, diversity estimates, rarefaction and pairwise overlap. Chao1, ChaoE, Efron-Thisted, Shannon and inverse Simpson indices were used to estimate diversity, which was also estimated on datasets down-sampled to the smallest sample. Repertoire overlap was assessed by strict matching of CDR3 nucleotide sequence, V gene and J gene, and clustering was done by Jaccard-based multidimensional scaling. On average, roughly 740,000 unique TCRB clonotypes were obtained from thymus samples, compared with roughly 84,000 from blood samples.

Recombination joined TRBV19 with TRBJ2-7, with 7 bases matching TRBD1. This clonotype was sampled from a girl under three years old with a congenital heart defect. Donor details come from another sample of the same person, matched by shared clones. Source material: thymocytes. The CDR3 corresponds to CASSIDRDGYEQYF. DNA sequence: TGTGCCAGTAGTATTGACAGGGATGGATACGAGCAGTACTTC.